A selection of T cell receptor beta chains follows, all from one sample in a study of T-cell memory formation after mild COVID-19. MiXCR was run by TCRdb on the 5' RACE reads, yielding one entry per CDR3 protein. The repertoire consists of about 600,000 distinct CDR3 sequences, with about a fifth occurring once and the leading ten covering around 9.2%. The sample comprised PBMCs or a T cell subset sorted from them (not recorded which). These receptors were obtained from an adult woman who had mild COVID-19 (a few samples of this study predate the infection). Cell type and time point are not known. CDR3s include the opening cysteine and the closing phenylalanine or tryptophan. Some rows have no size entry. The others give once, few or many, or a class for an expanded clone.

TRBV7-9	few	CASSYPKIF
TRBV12-5	-	CASGLVLGTDNTEAFF
TRBV9	-	CASSADRGVGEKLFF
TRBV12-3/TRBV12-4	-	CASSFSLYEQYF
TRBV18	few	CASSLFLGTDTQYF
TRBV29-1	-	CSVPEGGDEQYF
TRBV7-9	-	CASSSGVYQRESQYF
TRBV24-1	-	CATSDRTSGSVNEQFF
TRBV12-3/TRBV12-4	-	CASSSSSGMYRSYEQYF
TRBV6-5	-	CASSRQGPGFGEQYF
TRBV7-2	-	CASARTGEKLFF
TRBV7-2	-	CASSSPAGSGNEQFF
TRBV7-3	many	CASSLTAYNEQFF
TRBV6-5	many	CASSYGLGNEQYF
TRBV3-1	-	CASSQDTGGPSTQFF
TRBV6-5	few	CASSYSPDQPQHF
TRBV7-2	-	CASSLKASWFAGELFF
TRBV7-3	few	CASSLSALETQYF
TRBV6-1	few	CASTSLEKLFF
TRBV4-2	many	CASSRGTSWAGELFF
TRBV12-3/TRBV12-4	-	CASSLEHKKGYEQYF
TRBV7-9	-	CASSIMSRDGYGYTF
TRBV19	few	CASSMVGGNTIYF
TRBV24-1	-	CATSDSIDSLQETQYF
TRBV9	-	CASSLQLAGGVDTQYF
TRBV4-1	-	CASSPDRGLGTDTQYF
TRBV9	-	CASSVGLGDGPIF
TRBV19	-	CASSPGLNGETQYF
TRBV4-1	few	CASSRRQGDYGYTF